A single sample gave rise to the 9 T cell receptor beta chains below, sequenced in a study of cytomegalovirus exposure and HLA in healthy donors (dated by TCRdb to 2016 to 2017). Library construction relied on the immunoSEQ multiplex PCR assay. For the multiplex PCR, a mixture combining 60 forward primers for TCR Vbeta segments and 13 reverse primers for TCR Jbeta segments was used. In its TCRdb copy, this immuneACCESS table keeps in-frame sequences only and misses some clones. Where compared with another copy, unresolved V genes explain less than half of these, and the others have no known cause. The sample records some 250,000 clones, around 76% of which are singletons. The ten most abundant clones make up 5.4% of the sample. What was sequenced was PBMCs. The receptors come from a woman aged 35 to 49 in good health and CMV-seropositive.

CDR3 protein: CAWIRTSGQRMYGYTF. The CDR3 DNA sequence: TGTGCCTGGATTCGTACATCCGGACAGCGCATGTATGGCTACACCTTC. The V call is TRBV30, the J call TRBJ1-2, with D perhaps TRBD1 (6 bases). Trimming took 4 bases from V and 5 from J, leaving 23 bases between them. This CDR3 is built from 16 residues. Germline V gives CDR1 GTSNPN, CDR2 SVGIG (reference sequence).

J is TRBJ2-1 and V is TRBV5-1, with D unresolved. Germline CDR1 reads SGHRS; CDR2 reads YFSETQ. The CDR3 covers 14 residues. V lost 1 base, J lost 8 bases, and 13 bases lay in between. Here the CDR3 reads CASSLRSLADEQFF. The CDR3 DNA sequence: TGCGCCAGCAGCTTGCGGTCCCTTGCCGATGAGCAGTTCTTC.

The genes are TRBV15 and TRBJ1-2; D unresolved. This CDR3 comprises 16 residues. Between the trimmed V and J ends, which lost 0 bases and 5 bases, there was a span of 16 bases. Looked up from germline, CDR1 is LNHNV and CDR2 is YYDKDF (reference sequence). The CDR3, as DNA: TGTGCCACCAGCAGAGAGGTGGCGCAGCCGGGGTATGGCTACACCTTC. Translating it yields CATSREVAQPGYGYTF.

V gene TRBV29-1 combines with J gene TRBJ2-3; possible D gene TRBD2, 5 bases. CDR1 is SQVTM, CDR2 ANQGSEA, per germline. V lost 4 bases to trimming and J lost 6 bases, with 14 bases between them. The CDR3 runs 13 residues. The CDR3 DNA reads as TGCAGCGTTGTTTTCGGGGTTTGGGATACGCAGTATTTT. Its translation is CSVVFGVWDTQYF.

The chain uses TRBV29-1 and TRBJ2-7; 10 bases map to TRBD1. V dropped 6 bases and J dropped 4; count of bases not matched to a gene: 12. The CDR3 has 15 residues. Germline V CDR1 and CDR2: SQVTM, ANQGSEA. The CDR3 DNA follows: TGCAGCGTCCCTAACCCCGGGACAGGGGCATACGAGCAGTACTTC. Translation: CSVPNPGTGAYEQYF.

The J gene is TRBJ1-1, the V gene TRBV7-2; 9 positions agree with TRBD1. This CDR3 comprises 14 residues. Germline trimming cut 5 bases from V and 4 bases from J; bases unmatched to any gene: 5. Germline-derived CDR1 and CDR2 are SGHTA and FQGNSA. CDR3 amino acids: CASSADRGFTEAFF. The CDR3 DNA reads as TGTGCCAGCAGCGCAGACAGGGGGTTCACTGAAGCTTTCTTT.

This clone was seen a few times. The J gene is TRBJ1-6, the V gene TRBV6-5; 7 nucleotides match TRBD1. Germline trimming cut 0 bases from V and 8 bases from J; bases unmatched to any gene: 4. The CDR3 runs to 15 residues. The germline CDR1 and CDR2 sequences are MNHEY and SVGAGI. The chain's CDR3 is CASSYSGRGDSPLHF. DNA for the CDR3: TGTGCCAGCAGTTACTCGGGCAGGGGGGATTCACCCCTCCACTTT.

This clone was counted between two and nine times. The V and J genes are TRBV6-5 and TRBJ2-7; TRBD1 agrees at 8 bases. CDR3 size: 15 residues. With 0 bases clipped from V and 0 bases from J, the junction kept 1 base outside the gene matches. Germline CDR1 is MNHEY and CDR2 is SVGAGI. CDR3 sequence reads: CASSYSDRDSYEQYF. Here the CDR3 DNA reads TGTGCCAGCAGTTACTCGGACAGGGACTCCTACGAGCAGTACTTC.

The V call is TRBV7-2, the J call TRBJ2-5; 11 bases match TRBD2. Judging by the DNA end, TRBJ2-7 fits better; the J call may be wrong. Germline CDR1 is SGHTA and CDR2 is FQGNSA. This CDR3 comprises 15 residues. CDR3 sequence reads: CASSFTSGSSYEQYF. DNA for the CDR3: TGTGCCAGCAGCTTTACTAGCGGGAGCTCCTACGAGCAGTACTTC.